These T cell receptor beta chains were read from a single sample in a study of T cells in Graves' hyperthyroidism and ophthalmopathy. TCRdb re-called the multiplex PCR reads through MiXCR, storing one row per CDR3 protein. The data show fewer than 600,000 distinct CDR3 sequences, roughly an eighth seen once. Sequencing was performed on blood. The source of these receptors is a woman in her late teens or twenties with Graves' hyperthyroidism. CDR3s include the opening cysteine and the closing phenylalanine or tryptophan. D genes are given only for firm matches. Size is stated for part of the rows, as once, few or many counts, or as a class when the clone is expanded.

clone_size | j_call | d_call | v_call | cdr3_aa
. | TRBJ2-3 | . | TRBV6-6 | CASSYSRLPDTQYF
many | TRBJ2-3 | . | TRBV5-1 | CASSLAGGDTQYF
many | TRBJ1-5 | . | TRBV3-1 | CASSRDLRSNQPQHF
many | TRBJ1-5 | . | TRBV19 | CASVAGWVLSTSEGRNQPQHF
many | TRBJ1-4 | . | TRBV30 | CAWDSVNEKLFF
. | TRBJ2-7 | . | TRBV4-1 | CASSHKTGGSYEQYF
few | TRBJ2-2 | . | TRBV11-3 | CASSLQDRGELFF
many | TRBJ1-1 | . | TRBV7-8 | CASSLDPYTEAFF
few | TRBJ1-1 | . | TRBV19 | CASSIEGSMNTEAFF
many | TRBJ1-2 | . | TRBV7-2 | CASIRRGGGSNYGYTF
. | TRBJ1-2 | . | TRBV29-1 | CSVGEGLDYGYTF
many | TRBJ1-5 | . | TRBV18 | CASSPYPGLSNQPQHF
many | TRBJ2-1 | TRBD2 | TRBV5-1 | CASSLTSGDYNEQFF
. | TRBJ2-3 | . | TRBV6-1 | CASSPGRGGDTQYF
few | TRBJ2-5 | . | TRBV7-2 | CASSAGLAGTQYF
many | TRBJ2-3 | TRBD2 | TRBV7-9 | CASSQGLGSPDTQYF
many | TRBJ1-5 | . | TRBV6-1 | CASSNGGLPPQHF
many | TRBJ2-4 | . | TRBV30 | CAWSYRRTPPAKNIQYF
. | TRBJ2-2 | TRBD2 | TRBV4-1 | CASSQDGGLAGGLAGELFF
. | TRBJ1-1 | . | TRBV19 | CAGSGLTRDTEAFF
. | TRBJ2-2 | TRBD2 | TRBV18 | CASSQLAADTGELFF
many | TRBJ1-1 | . | TRBV7-6 | CASSLMGKEAFF
few | TRBJ2-3 | . | TRBV7-7 | CATQGAGDTQYF
few | TRBJ2-1 | TRBD1 | TRBV29-1 | CSGGQVNGEQFF